Presented here are 8 T cell receptor beta chains from one specimen sequenced in a study of blood T cell repertoires in COVID-19. The assay was immunoSEQ multiplex PCR, and TCRdb's table has in-frame clones only and misses some. The data show about 260,000 clones, with 80% to 85% seen just once and more than 1.5% held by the top ten. Sequenced: peripheral blood. These receptors were obtained from a woman aged 40 to 50 who had recovered from COVID-19.

The rearrangement joins TRBV6-5 to TRBJ2-2; D is possibly TRBD2 (6 bases). The length of the CDR3 is 15 residues. The ends were cut back, 2 bases at V and 5 bases at J, with 12 bases in the middle. CDR1 and CDR2 from the germline V gene are MNHEY and SVGAGI. The CDR3 is CASSYRGVRTGELFF. The CDR3 DNA follows: TGTGCCAGCAGTTACCGCGGGGTGAGAACCGGGGAGCTGTTTTTT.

The rearrangement uses TRBV5-1 and TRBJ2-5, with 10 bases matching TRBD1. CDR1 is SGHRS, CDR2 YFSETQ, per germline. This CDR3 has 17 residues. The junction had 10 bases not matched to a gene; V was cut back by 4 bases and J by 1 base. The CDR3 here is CASSLGQGGRIQETQYF. CDR3 in DNA: TGCGCCAGCAGCCTCGGACAGGGGGGTCGAATCCAAGAGACCCAGTACTTC.

The J gene is TRBJ2-1, the V gene TRBV19; 9 nucleotides match TRBD1. Germline lookup yields CDR1 LNHDA and CDR2 SQIVND (reference sequence). The CDR3 is 15 residues long. V dropped 6 bases and J dropped 2; count of bases not matched to a gene: 5. DNA of the CDR3: TGTGCCAGTAGGGGGGGACAGGGCCCCTACAATGAGCAGTTCTTC. It yields the protein CASRGGQGPYNEQFF.

The rearrangement links TRBV7-9 to TRBJ2-7; 9 bases align to TRBD1. V lost 1 base to trimming and J lost 6 bases; unmatched junction nucleotides: 7. The CDR3 consists of 15 residues. Germline V gene lookup returns CDR1 SEHNR and CDR2 FQNEAQ (reference sequence). As DNA, the CDR3 is TGTGCCAGCAGCTTAGAAGGGACAGGGAGTTCCGAGCAGTACTTC. This translates into CASSLEGTGSSEQYF.

V usage is TRBV7-7 and J usage is TRBJ2-2; D might be TRBD1 (6 bases). The CDR3 has 16 residues. V was clipped by 8 bases and J by 2 bases, with 18 bases between them. CDR1 and CDR2 (germline): SSHAT, FNYEAQ (reference sequence). For the CDR3, the DNA is TGTGCCAGCGGCCATCCCGGGACACTTAACACCGGGGAGCTGTTTTTT. It encodes CASGHPGTLNTGELFF.

The gene calls are TRBV10-2 and TRBJ2-1; TRBD1 matches at 10 bases. Germline CDR1 and CDR2: WSHSY and SAAADI. V was clipped by 6 bases and J by 0 bases; unmatched bases: 14. The CDR3 totals 19 residues. The CDR3 here is CASRGTGTGERSSYNEQFF. The DNA of the CDR3 is TGCGCCAGCAGGGGAACCGGGACAGGGGAAAGGAGCTCCTACAATGAGCAGTTCTTC.

This chain joins TRBV19 and TRBJ1-4, with a weak D call TRBD1 (5 bases). Trimming pared 4 bases from V and 8 bases from J, leaving 14 bases between. This CDR3 comprises 14 residues. Germline values: CDR1 LNHDA, CDR2 SQIVND (reference sequence). The CDR3 DNA is TGTGCCAGTAGTACGGGACTTCGAAGGGAAAAACTGTTTTTT. Amino acids: CASSTGLRREKLFF.

The V call is TRBV6-5, the J call TRBJ1-1; 9 bases are a match to TRBD1. The CDR3 is 16 amino acids. Germline CDR1 and CDR2: MNHEY and SVGAGI. With V trimmed by 1 base and J by 3 bases, 6 bases remained unmatched. Here the CDR3 DNA reads TGTGCCAGCAGTTACTTGGGACAGGGATCTTACACTGAAGCTTTCTTT. Protein sequence: CASSYLGQGSYTEAFF.